A selection of T cell receptor beta chains follows, all from one sample in a study of cytomegalovirus exposure and HLA in healthy donors. TCRdb's copy holds only in-frame clones and misses some; the assay was immunoSEQ multiplex PCR. This sample has about 140,000 clones, with more than 60% found just once. Material for sequencing was PBMCs. The receptors were gathered from a male donor in good health and CMV-seronegative. The CDR3 runs from the conserved cysteine through the conserved F or W. The D gene is left open where the match is weak. Where a row states a size, it is once, few, many or the class of an expanded clone; other rows omit it.

CDR3 protein: CASSQARDSYGYTF
CDR3 DNA: TGCGCCAGCAGCCAAGCCCGGGACAGCTATGGCTACACCTTC
CDR3 length: 14
D gene: TRBD1
J gene: TRBJ1-2
V gene: TRBV4-1
clone size: -

CDR3 protein: CASSQAGQGDQPQHF
CDR3 DNA: TGTGCCAGCAGCCAAGCGGGACAGGGCGATCAGCCCCAGCATTTT
CDR3 length: 15
D gene: TRBD1
J gene: TRBJ1-5
V gene: TRBV4-2
clone size: once

CDR3 protein: CASSQVTYLTDTQYF
CDR3 DNA: TGCGCCAGCAGCCAAGTCACCTATCTCACAGATACGCAGTATTTT
CDR3 length: 15
D gene: -
J gene: TRBJ2-3
V gene: TRBV4-3
clone size: -

CDR3 protein: CASSWTVNNEQFF
CDR3 DNA: TGCGCCAGCAGCTGGACAGTAAACAATGAGCAGTTCTTC
CDR3 length: 13
D gene: -
J gene: TRBJ2-1
V gene: TRBV5-1
clone size: -

CDR3 protein: CAISVGQGLIETQYF
CDR3 DNA: TGTGCCATCAGTGTCGGGCAGGGACTGATTGAGACCCAGTACTTC
CDR3 length: 15
D gene: -
J gene: TRBJ2-5
V gene: TRBV10-3
clone size: -

CDR3 protein: CASSLTGEAWREQYF
CDR3 DNA: TGCGCCAGCAGCTTGACAGGGGAGGCTTGGCGCGAGCAGTACTTC
CDR3 length: 15
D gene: -
J gene: TRBJ2-7
V gene: TRBV5-1
clone size: -

CDR3 protein: CASSFLGTGNQPQHF
CDR3 DNA: TGTGCCAGCAGTTTCCTCGGGACAGGCAATCAGCCCCAGCATTTT
CDR3 length: 15
D gene: TRBD1
J gene: TRBJ1-5
V gene: TRBV27
clone size: once

CDR3 protein: CAISRQGDQPQHF
CDR3 DNA: TGTGCCATCAGTAGACAGGGGGATCAGCCCCAGCATTTT
CDR3 length: 13
D gene: TRBD1
J gene: TRBJ1-5
V gene: TRBV10-3
clone size: -

CDR3 protein: CASSKTVNEKLFF
CDR3 DNA: TGTGCCAGCAGCAAGACAGTAAATGAAAAACTGTTTTTT
CDR3 length: 13
D gene: -
J gene: TRBJ1-4
V gene: TRBV6-5
clone size: once

CDR3 protein: CSVSRGPEAFF
CDR3 DNA: TGCAGCGTCTCCAGGGGGCCTGAAGCTTTCTTT
CDR3 length: 11
D gene: TRBD1
J gene: TRBJ1-1
V gene: TRBV29-1
clone size: -

CDR3 protein: CAISESGSSYQPQHF
CDR3 DNA: TGTGCCATCAGTGAGTCGGGCAGCTCCTATCAGCCCCAGCATTTT
CDR3 length: 15
D gene: -
J gene: TRBJ1-5
V gene: TRBV10-3
clone size: -

CDR3 protein: CASSVGRGNYGYTF
CDR3 DNA: TGTGCCAGCAGTGTCGGCAGGGGTAACTATGGCTACACCTTC
CDR3 length: 14
D gene: -
J gene: TRBJ1-2
V gene: TRBV2
clone size: -

CDR3 protein: CASTQIGGSEQYF
CDR3 DNA: TGTGCCAGCACTCAAATAGGAGGTTCTGAGCAGTACTTC
CDR3 length: 13
D gene: -
J gene: TRBJ2-7
V gene: TRBV7-9
clone size: once

CDR3 protein: CASSEDRGIAGNTIYF
CDR3 DNA: TGCGCCAGCAGTGAGGACAGGGGAATAGCTGGAAACACCATATATTTT
CDR3 length: 16
D gene: TRBD1
J gene: TRBJ1-3
V gene: TRBV10-1
clone size: -

CDR3 protein: CASSSQYPGGSGNTIYF
CDR3 DNA: TGCGCCAGCAGCTCCCAGTATCCAGGGGGCTCCGGAAACACCATATATTTT
CDR3 length: 17
D gene: TRBD1
J gene: TRBJ1-3
V gene: TRBV4-1
clone size: few

CDR3 protein: CASSIEIRNTEAFF
CDR3 DNA: TGTGCCAGTAGTATCGAGATTAGGAACACTGAAGCTTTCTTT
CDR3 length: 14
D gene: -
J gene: TRBJ1-1
V gene: TRBV19
clone size: -

CDR3 protein: CASSQQGLVTEAFF
CDR3 DNA: TGTGCCAGCAGCCAACAGGGGTTAGTCACTGAAGCTTTCTTT
CDR3 length: 14
D gene: TRBD1
J gene: TRBJ1-1
V gene: TRBV6-5
clone size: -

CDR3 protein: CASSARTGFSYNEQFF
CDR3 DNA: TGTGCCAGCAGCGCCCGCACGGGTTTCTCCTACAATGAGCAGTTCTTC
CDR3 length: 16
D gene: -
J gene: TRBJ2-1
V gene: TRBV7-6
clone size: -

CDR3 protein: CASRRGTGGEQPQHF
CDR3 DNA: TGTGCCAGCAGGAGGGGGACAGGGGGTGAACAGCCCCAGCATTTT
CDR3 length: 15
D gene: TRBD1
J gene: TRBJ1-5
V gene: TRBV6-1
clone size: -

CDR3 protein: CASSQTTGVNEQYF
CDR3 DNA: TGTGCCAGCAGCCAAACTACAGGGGTCAACGAGCAGTACTTC
CDR3 length: 14
D gene: TRBD1
J gene: TRBJ2-7
V gene: TRBV4-2
clone size: -

CDR3 protein: CASSSPFRDREETQYF
CDR3 DNA: TGTGCCAGCAGTTCGCCGTTTCGGGACAGGGAGGAGACCCAGTACTTC
CDR3 length: 16
D gene: TRBD1
J gene: TRBJ2-5
V gene: TRBV27
clone size: -

CDR3 protein: CASSEVLYEAFF
CDR3 DNA: TGTGCCAGCAGTGAAGTCCTTTATGAAGCTTTCTTT
CDR3 length: 12
D gene: -
J gene: TRBJ1-1
V gene: TRBV6-1
clone size: -

CDR3 protein: CASDGQGNSPLHF
CDR3 DNA: TGTGCCAGTGACGGACAGGGAAATTCACCCCTCCACTTT
CDR3 length: 13
D gene: TRBD1
J gene: TRBJ1-6
V gene: TRBV25-1
clone size: -

CDR3 protein: CASSLTGDSQPQHF
CDR3 DNA: TGTGCCAGCAGCTTAACAGGGGACAGCCAGCCCCAGCATTTT
CDR3 length: 14
D gene: TRBD1
J gene: TRBJ1-5
V gene: TRBV7-9
clone size: few

CDR3 protein: CASSPTWTRAMNTEAFF
CDR3 DNA: TGCGCCAGCAGCCCGACCTGGACAAGGGCAATGAACACTGAAGCTTTCTTT
CDR3 length: 17
D gene: -
J gene: TRBJ1-1
V gene: TRBV5-1
clone size: -